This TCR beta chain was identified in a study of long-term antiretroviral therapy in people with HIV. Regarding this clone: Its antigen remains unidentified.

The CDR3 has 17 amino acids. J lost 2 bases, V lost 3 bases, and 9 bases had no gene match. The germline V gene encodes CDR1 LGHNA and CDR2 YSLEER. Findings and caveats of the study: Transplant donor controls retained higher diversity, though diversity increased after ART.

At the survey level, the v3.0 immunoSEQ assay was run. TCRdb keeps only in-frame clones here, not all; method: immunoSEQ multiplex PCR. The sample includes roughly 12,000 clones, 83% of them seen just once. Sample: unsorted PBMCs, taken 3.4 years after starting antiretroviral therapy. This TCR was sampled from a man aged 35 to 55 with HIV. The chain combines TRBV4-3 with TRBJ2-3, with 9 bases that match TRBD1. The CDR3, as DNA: TGCGCCAGCAGCCACAATGGGACAGGGAGAACCACAGATACGCAGTATTTT. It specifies CASSHNGTGRTTDTQYF.